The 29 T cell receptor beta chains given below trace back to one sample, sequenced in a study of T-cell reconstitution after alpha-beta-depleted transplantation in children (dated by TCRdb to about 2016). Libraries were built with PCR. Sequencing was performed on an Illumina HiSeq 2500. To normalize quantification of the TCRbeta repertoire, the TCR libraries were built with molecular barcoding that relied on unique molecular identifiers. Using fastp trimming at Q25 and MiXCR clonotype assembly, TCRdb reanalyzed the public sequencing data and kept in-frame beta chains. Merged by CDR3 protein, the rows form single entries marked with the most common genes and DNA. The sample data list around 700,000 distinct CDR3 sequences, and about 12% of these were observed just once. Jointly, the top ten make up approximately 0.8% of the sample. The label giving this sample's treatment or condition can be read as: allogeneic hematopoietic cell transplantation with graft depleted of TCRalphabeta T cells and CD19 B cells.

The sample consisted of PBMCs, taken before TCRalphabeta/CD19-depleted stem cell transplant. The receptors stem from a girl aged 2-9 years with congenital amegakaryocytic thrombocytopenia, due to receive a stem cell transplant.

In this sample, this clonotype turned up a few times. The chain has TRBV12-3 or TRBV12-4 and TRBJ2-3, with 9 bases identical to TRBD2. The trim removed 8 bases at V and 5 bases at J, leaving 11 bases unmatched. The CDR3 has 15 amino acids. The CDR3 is CASQDSGRLVDTQYF. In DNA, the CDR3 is TGTGCCAGCCAAGATAGCGGGAGATTGGTAGATACGCAGTATTTT.

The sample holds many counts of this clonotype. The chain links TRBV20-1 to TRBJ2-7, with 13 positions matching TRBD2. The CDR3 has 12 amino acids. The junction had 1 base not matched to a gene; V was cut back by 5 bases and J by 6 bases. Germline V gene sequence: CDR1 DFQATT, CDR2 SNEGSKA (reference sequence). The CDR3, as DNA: TGCAGTGCTCGACTAGCGGGAGGCGAGCAGTACTTC. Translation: CSARLAGGEQYF.

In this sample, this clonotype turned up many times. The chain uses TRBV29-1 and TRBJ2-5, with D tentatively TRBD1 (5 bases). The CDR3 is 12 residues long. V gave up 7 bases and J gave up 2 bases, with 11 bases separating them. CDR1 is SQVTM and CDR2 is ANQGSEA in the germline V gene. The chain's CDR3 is CSDRSTQETQYF. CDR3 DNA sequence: TGCAGCGACAGGTCAACGCAAGAGACCCAGTACTTC.

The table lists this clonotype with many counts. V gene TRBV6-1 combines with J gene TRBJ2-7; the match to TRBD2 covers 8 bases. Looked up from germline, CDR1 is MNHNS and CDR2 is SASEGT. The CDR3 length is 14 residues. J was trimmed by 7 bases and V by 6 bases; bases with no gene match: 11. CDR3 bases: TGTGCCAGCAGCCAAGGGACTAGTCTTGCGGAGCAGTACTTC. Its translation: CASSQGTSLAEQYF.

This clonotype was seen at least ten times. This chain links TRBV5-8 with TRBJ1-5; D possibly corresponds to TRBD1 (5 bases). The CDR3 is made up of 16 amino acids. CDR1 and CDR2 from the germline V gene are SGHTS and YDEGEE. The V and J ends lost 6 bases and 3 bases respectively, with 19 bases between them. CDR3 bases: TGTGCCAGCACCTTCACGGGGGGGTATTACAATCAGCCCCAGCATTTT. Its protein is CASTFTGGYYNQPQHF.

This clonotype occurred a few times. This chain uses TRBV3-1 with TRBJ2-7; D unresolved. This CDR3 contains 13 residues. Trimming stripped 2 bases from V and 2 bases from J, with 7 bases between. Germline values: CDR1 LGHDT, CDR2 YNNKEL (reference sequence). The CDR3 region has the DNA TGTGCCAGCAGCCAAAAATCCACCTACGAGCAGTACTTC. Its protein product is CASSQKSTYEQYF.

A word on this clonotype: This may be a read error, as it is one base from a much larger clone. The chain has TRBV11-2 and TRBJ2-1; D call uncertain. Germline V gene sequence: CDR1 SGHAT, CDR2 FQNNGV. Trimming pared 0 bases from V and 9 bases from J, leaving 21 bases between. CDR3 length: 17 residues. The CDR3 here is CASSLDGWAWSKGEQFF. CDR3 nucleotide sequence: TGTGCCAGCAGCTTAGATGGGTGGGCCTGGAGTAAAGGTGAGCAGTTCTTC.

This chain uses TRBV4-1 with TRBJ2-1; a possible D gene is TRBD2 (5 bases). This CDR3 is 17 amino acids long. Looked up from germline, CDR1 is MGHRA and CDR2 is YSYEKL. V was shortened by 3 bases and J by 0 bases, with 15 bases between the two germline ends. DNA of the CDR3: TGCGCCAGCAGCCAGCCAGAAGCGGATTTCTCCTACAATGAGCAGTTCTTC. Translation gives CASSQPEADFSYNEQFF.

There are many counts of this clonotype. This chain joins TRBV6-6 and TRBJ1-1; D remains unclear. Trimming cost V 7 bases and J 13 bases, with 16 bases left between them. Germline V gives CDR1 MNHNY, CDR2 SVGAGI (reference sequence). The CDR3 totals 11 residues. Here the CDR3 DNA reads TGTGCCAGCACCAGCGGCCCTAAAGGTTTCTTT. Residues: CASTSGPKGFF.

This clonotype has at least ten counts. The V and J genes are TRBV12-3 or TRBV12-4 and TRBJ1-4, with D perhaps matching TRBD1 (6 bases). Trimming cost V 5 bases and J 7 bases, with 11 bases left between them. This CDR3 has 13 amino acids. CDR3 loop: CASSQGQIEKLFF. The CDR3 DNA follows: TGTGCCAGCAGTCAAGGACAGATTGAAAAACTGTTTTTT.

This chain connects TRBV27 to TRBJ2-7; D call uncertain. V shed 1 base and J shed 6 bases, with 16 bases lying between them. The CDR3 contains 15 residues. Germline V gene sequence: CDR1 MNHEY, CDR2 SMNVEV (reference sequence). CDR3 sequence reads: CASSLYTTPRSEQYF. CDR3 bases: TGTGCCAGCAGTTTATATACGACACCTCGGTCCGAGCAGTACTTC.

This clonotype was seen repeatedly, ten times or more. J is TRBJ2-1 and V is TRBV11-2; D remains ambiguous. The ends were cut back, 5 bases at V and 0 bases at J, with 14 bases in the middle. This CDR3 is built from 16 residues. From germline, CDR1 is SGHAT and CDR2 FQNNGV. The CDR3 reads CASSTLGGSSYNEQFF. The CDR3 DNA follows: TGTGCCAGCAGCACCCTCGGTGGTAGCTCCTACAATGAGCAGTTCTTC.

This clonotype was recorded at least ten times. The CDR3 region is CASSSSGNEDTQYF. The CDR3 nucleotides read TGCGCCAGCAGCTCGAGCGGGAACGAAGATACGCAGTATTTT. This chain links TRBV5-1 with TRBJ2-3, with 7 nucleotides matching TRBD2. The CDR3 runs 14 residues. With 3 bases clipped from V and 5 bases from J, the junction kept 6 bases outside the gene matches. Germline V gene sequence: CDR1 SGHRS, CDR2 YFSETQ. The complete variable domain, with remaining parts taken from reference TRBV5-1 and TRBJ2-3, reads KAGVTQTPRYLIKTRGQQVTLSCSPISGHRSVSWYQQTPGQGLQFLFEYFSETQRNKGNFPGRFSGRQFSNSRSEMNVSTLELGDSALYLCASSSSGNEDTQYFGPGTRLTVL.

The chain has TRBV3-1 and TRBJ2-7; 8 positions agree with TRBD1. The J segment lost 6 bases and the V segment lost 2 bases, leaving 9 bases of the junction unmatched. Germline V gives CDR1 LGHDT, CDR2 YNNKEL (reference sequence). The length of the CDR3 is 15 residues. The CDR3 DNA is TGTGCCAGCAGCCAATCCACAGGGGGTGGAGGCGAGCAGTACTTC. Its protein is CASSQSTGGGGEQYF.

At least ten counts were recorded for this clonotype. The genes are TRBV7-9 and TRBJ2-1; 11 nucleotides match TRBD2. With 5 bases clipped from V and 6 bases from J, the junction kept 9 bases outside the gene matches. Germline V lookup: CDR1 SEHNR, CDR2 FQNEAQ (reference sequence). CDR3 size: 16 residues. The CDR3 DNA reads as TGTGCCAGCAGCAATCTACTAGCGGGAGCAGGCAATGAGCAGTTCTTC. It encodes CASSNLLAGAGNEQFF.

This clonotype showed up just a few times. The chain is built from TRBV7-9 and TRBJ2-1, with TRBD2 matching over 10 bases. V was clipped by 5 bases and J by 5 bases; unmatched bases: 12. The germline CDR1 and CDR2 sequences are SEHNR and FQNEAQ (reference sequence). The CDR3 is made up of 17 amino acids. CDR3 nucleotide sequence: TGTGCCAGCAGCCCCAGCCTAGCGGGAGATAGACACAATGAGCAGTTCTTC. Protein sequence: CASSPSLAGDRHNEQFF.

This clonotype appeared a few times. CDR3 region: CASSPALGTEASDTQYF. CDR3 coding DNA: TGTGCCAGCAGCCCGGCCCTCGGGACTGAGGCCTCGGATACGCAGTATTTT. The chain uses TRBV7-9 and TRBJ2-3; TRBD2 is a possible D gene (6 bases). Trimming removed 5 bases at V and 6 bases at J, with 24 bases between. The germline CDR1 and CDR2 sequences are SEHNR and FQNEAQ (reference sequence). CDR3 size: 17 residues. Supplemented by reference TRBV7-9 and TRBJ2-3, the full variable domain reads DTGVSQNPRHKITKRGQNVTFRCDPISEHNRLYWYRQTLGQGPEFLTYFQNEAQLEKSRLLSDRFSAERPKGSFSTLEIQRTEQGDSAMYLCASSPALGTEASDTQYFGPGTRLTVL.

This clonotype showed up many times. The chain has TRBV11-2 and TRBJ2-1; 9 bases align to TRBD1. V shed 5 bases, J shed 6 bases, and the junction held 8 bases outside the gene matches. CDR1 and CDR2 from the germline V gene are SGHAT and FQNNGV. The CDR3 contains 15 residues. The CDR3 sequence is CASSGLPGQGNEQFF. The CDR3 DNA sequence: TGTGCCAGCAGCGGCCTCCCGGGACAGGGCAATGAGCAGTTCTTC.

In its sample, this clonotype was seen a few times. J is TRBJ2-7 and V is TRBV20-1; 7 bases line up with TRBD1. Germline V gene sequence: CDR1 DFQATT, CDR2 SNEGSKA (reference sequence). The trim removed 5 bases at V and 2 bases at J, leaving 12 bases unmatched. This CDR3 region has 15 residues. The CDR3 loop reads CSAAPPGTVAYEQYF. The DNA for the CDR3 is TGCAGTGCTGCTCCTCCCGGGACAGTGGCCTACGAGCAGTACTTC.

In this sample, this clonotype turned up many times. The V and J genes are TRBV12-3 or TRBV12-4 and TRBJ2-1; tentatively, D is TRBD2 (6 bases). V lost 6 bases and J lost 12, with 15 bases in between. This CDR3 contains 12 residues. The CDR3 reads CASSPPTRAQFF. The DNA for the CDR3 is TGTGCCAGCAGCCCTCCGACTAGGGCGCAGTTCTTC.

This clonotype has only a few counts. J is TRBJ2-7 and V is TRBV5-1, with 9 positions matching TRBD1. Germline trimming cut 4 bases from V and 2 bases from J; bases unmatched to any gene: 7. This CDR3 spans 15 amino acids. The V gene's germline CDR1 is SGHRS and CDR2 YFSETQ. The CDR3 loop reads CASSRGQGLPYEQYF. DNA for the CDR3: TGCGCCAGCAGCCGCGGACAGGGGCTACCCTACGAGCAGTACTTC.

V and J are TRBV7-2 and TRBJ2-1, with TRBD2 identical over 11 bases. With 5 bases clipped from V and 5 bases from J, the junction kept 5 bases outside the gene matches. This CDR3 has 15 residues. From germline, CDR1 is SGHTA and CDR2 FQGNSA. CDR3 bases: TGTGCCAGCAGCGACAGACTAGCGGGGAACAATGAGCAGTTCTTC. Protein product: CASSDRLAGNNEQFF. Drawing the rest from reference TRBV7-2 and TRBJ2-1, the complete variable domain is GAGVSQSPSNKVTEKGKDVELRCDPISGHTALYWYRQSLGQGLEFLIYFQGNSAPDKSGLPSDRFSAERTGGSVSTLTIQRTQQEDSAVYLCASSDRLAGNNEQFFGPGTRLTVL.

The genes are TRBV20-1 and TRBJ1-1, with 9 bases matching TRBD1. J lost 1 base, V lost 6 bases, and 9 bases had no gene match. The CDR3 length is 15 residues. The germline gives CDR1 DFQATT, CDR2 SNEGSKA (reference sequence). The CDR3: CSATSRTGANTEAFF. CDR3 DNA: TGCAGTGCAACCTCTCGGACAGGGGCGAACACTGAAGCTTTCTTT.

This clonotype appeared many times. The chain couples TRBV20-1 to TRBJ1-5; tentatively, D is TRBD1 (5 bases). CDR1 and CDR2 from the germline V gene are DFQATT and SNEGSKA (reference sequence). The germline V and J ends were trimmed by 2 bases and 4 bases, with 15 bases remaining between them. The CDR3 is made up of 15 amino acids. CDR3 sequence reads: CSARSPGATNQPQHF. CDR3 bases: TGCAGTGCTAGATCTCCCGGGGCCACTAATCAGCCCCAGCATTTT.

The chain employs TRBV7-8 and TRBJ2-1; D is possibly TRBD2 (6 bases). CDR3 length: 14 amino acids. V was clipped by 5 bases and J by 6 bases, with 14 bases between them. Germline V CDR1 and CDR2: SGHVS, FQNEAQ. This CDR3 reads CASSRVAVFNEQFF. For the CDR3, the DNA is TGTGCCAGCAGCCGAGTAGCGGTCTTCAATGAGCAGTTCTTC.

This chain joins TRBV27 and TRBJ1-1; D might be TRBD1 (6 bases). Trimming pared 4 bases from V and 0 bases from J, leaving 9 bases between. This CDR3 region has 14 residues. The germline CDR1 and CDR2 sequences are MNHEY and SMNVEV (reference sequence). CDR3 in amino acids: CASSSGDMNTEAFF. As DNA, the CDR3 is TGTGCCAGCAGTTCAGGGGACATGAACACTGAAGCTTTCTTT.

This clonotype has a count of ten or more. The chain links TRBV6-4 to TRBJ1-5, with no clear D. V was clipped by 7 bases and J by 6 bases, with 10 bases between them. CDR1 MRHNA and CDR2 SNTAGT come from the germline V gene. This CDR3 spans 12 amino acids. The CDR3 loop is CASTLFGQPQHF. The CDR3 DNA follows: TGTGCCAGCACCCTTTTCGGTCAGCCCCAGCATTTT.

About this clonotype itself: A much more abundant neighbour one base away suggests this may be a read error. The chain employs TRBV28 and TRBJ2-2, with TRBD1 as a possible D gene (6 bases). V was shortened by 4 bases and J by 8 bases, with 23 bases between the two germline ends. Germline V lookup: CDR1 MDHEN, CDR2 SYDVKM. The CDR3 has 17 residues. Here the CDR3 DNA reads TGTGCCAGCAGTTCCTCTCCCGGGACACCTTCGGAGGGGGAGCTGTTTTTT. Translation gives CASSSSPGTPSEGELFF.

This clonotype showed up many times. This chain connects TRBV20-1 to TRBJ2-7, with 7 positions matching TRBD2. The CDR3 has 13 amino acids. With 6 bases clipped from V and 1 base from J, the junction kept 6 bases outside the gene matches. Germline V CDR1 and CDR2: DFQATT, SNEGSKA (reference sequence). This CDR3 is CSALAGDSYEQYF. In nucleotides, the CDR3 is TGCAGTGCACTGGCGGGGGATTCCTACGAGCAGTACTTC.